The rows below give T cell receptor beta chains drawn from one sample of a study of blood T cells in healthy people across ages. TCRdb re-called the 5' RACE reads with MiXCR, one entry per CDR3 protein. In the table there are approximately 800,000 distinct CDR3 sequences, 62% of which are singletons. Sequenced material: blood. The receptors here all came from a man in his thirties or forties in good health. Each CDR3 is given with its conserved first and last residue. The order of the fields is V gene, D gene, J gene, clone size, CDR3 protein, CDR3 DNA. The D gene is left open where the match is weak. Where a row states a size, it is once, few, many or the class of an expanded clone; other rows omit it.

TRBV6-5	-	TRBJ2-5	few	CASSYDIRDQETQYF	TGTGCCAGCAGTTACGATATCAGGGACCAAGAGACCCAGTACTTC
TRBV7-2	TRBD2	TRBJ2-5	-	CASSLAPLAGGQETQYF	TGTGCCAGCAGCTTAGCGCCCCTAGCGGGGGGACAAGAGACCCAGTACTTC
TRBV5-1	TRBD1	TRBJ1-2	few	CASSLDGTGDYGYTF	TGCGCCAGCAGCTTGGATGGGACAGGGGACTATGGCTACACCTTC
TRBV7-2	TRBD2	TRBJ2-7	-	CASSSLGLAGTYEQYF	TGTGCCAGCAGCTCCTTGGGGCTAGCGGGTACCTACGAGCAGTACTTC
TRBV29-1	TRBD1	TRBJ1-2	once	CSVVNPGGASVTDYGYTF	TGCAGCGTGGTGAACCCAGGGGGCGCATCAGTTACGGACTATGGCTACACCTTC
TRBV12-3/TRBV12-4	-	TRBJ2-3	few	CASSLALATDTQYF	TGTGCCAGCAGTTTAGCCCTAGCTACAGATACGCAGTATTTT
TRBV25-1	TRBD2	TRBJ2-3	-	CASRVSSGAPGDTQYF	TGTGCCAGCAGGGTATCTAGCGGGGCCCCAGGGGATACGCAGTATTTT
TRBV20-1	-	TRBJ2-3	few	CSDVGVQSTDTQYF	TGCAGTGACGTGGGTGTCCAGAGCACAGATACGCAGTATTTT
TRBV4-3	-	TRBJ2-3	-	CASSQDLSTGWGTDTQYF	TGCGCCAGCAGCCAAGACCTATCAACAGGATGGGGCACAGATACGCAGTATTTT
TRBV12-3/TRBV12-4	-	TRBJ1-1	-	CASSPLGRDSLFTEAFF	TGTGCCAGCAGTCCCCTCGGGAGGGACTCCCTGTTCACTGAAGCTTTCTTT
TRBV6-2/TRBV6-3	-	TRBJ2-4	-	CASSYSYSSKNIQYF	TGTGCCAGCAGTTACTCGTACAGTAGCAAAAACATTCAGTACTTC
TRBV6-1	TRBD2	TRBJ2-7	-	CASSGRRLAGSSYEQYF	TGTGCCAGCAGTGGTCGGCGGCTAGCGGGGAGCTCCTACGAGCAGTACTTC
TRBV9	TRBD2	TRBJ2-5	-	CASSVRLADHVNQETQYF	TGTGCCAGCAGCGTACGACTAGCGGACCATGTAAACCAAGAGACCCAGTACTTC
TRBV10-3	-	TRBJ2-1	many	CAIGTIHEQFF	TGTGCCATCGGGACGATCCATGAGCAGTTCTTC
TRBV7-8	-	TRBJ1-5	-	CASSPEDGRNQPQHF	TGTGCCAGCAGCCCCGAGGACGGTCGCAATCAGCCCCAGCATTTT
TRBV28	-	TRBJ2-1	-	CASTPDGKSYNEQFF	TGTGCCAGCACCCCGGACGGCAAGTCCTACAATGAGCAGTTCTTC
TRBV7-9	-	TRBJ2-4	-	CASSRPGGKNIQYF	TGTGCCAGCAGCCGACCGGGCGGTAAAAACATTCAGTACTTC